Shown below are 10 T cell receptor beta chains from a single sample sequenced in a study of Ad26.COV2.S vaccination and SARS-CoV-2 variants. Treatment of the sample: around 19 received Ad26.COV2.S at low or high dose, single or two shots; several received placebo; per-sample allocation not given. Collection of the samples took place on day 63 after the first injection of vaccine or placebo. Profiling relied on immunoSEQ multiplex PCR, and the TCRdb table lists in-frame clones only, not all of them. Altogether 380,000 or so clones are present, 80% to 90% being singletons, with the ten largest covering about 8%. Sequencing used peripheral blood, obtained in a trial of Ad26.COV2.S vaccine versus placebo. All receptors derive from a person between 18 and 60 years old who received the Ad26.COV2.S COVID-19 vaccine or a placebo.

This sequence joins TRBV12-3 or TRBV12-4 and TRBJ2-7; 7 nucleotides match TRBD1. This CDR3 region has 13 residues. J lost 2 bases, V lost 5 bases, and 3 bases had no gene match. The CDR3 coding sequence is TGTGCCAGCAGTGGGACAGATGCCTACGAGCAGTACTTC. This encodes CASSGTDAYEQYF.

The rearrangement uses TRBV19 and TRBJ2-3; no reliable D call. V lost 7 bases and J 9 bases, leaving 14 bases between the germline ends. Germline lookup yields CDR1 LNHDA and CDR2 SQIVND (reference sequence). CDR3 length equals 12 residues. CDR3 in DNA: TGTGCCAGTACCCGGAGTGGTGACACGCAGTATTTT. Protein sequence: CASTRSGDTQYF.

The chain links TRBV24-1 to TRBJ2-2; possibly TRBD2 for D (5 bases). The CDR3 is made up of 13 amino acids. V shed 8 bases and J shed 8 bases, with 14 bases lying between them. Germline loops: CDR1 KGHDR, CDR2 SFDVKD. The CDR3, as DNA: TGTGCCACCACTGCGTACGGAGGAGGGGAGCTGTTTTTT. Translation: CATTAYGGGELFF.

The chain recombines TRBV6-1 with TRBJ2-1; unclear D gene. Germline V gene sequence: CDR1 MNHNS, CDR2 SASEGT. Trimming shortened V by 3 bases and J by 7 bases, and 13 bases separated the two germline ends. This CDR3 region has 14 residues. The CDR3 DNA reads TGTGCCAGCAGTGAGCATTCCCTTGGAAATGAGCAGTTCTTC. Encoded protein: CASSEHSLGNEQFF.

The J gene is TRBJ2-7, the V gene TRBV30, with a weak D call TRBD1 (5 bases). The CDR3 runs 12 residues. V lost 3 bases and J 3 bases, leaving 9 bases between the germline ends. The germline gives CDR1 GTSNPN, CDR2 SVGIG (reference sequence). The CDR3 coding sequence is TGTGCCTGGAGCCCAACAGGCTACGAGCAGTACTTC. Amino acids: CAWSPTGYEQYF.

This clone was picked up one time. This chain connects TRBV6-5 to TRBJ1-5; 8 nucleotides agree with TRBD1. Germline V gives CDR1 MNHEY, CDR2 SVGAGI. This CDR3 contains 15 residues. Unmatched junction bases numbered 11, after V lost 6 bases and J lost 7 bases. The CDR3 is CASRGRTGRGQPQHF. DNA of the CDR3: TGTGCCAGCAGGGGAAGGACAGGGCGGGGCCAGCCCCAGCATTTT.

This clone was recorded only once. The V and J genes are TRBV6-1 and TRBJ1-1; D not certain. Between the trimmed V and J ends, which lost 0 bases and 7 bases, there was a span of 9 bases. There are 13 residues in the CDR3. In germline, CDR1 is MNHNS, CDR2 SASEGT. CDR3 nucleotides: TGTGCCAGCAGTGAAGCGATCCTGGATGAAGCTTTCTTT. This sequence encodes CASSEAILDEAFF.

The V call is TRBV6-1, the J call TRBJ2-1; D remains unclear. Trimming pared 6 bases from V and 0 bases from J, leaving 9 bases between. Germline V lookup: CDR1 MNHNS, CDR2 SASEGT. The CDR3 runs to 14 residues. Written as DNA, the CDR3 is TGTGCCAGCAGCGACTGGAGCTCCTACAATGAGCAGTTCTTC. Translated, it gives CASSDWSSYNEQFF.

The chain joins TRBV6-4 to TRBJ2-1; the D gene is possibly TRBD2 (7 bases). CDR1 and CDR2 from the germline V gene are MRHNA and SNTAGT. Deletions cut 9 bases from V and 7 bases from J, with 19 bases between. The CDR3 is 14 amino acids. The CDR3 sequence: CASRLGRGANEQFF. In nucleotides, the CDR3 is TGTGCCAGTCGCCTTGGCCGGGGGGCAAATGAGCAGTTCTTC.

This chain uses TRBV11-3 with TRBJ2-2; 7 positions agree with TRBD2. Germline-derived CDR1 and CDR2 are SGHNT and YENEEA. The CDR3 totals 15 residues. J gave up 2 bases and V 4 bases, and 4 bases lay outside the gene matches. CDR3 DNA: TGTGCCAGCAGCTCGGGGGGAGGTAACACCGGGGAGCTGTTTTTT. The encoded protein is CASSSGGGNTGELFF. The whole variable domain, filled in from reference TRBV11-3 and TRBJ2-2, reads EAGVVQSPRYKIIEKKQPVAFWCNPISGHNTLYWYLQNLGQGPELLIRYENEEAVDDSQLPKDRFSAERLKGVDSTLKIQPAELGDSAVYLCASSSGGGNTGELFFGEGSRLTVL.